The 2 T cell receptor beta chains in this list originate from one sample, sequenced in a study of blood T cell repertoires in COVID-19. Some clones are missing from TCRdb's copy, which holds only in-frame ones; the method was immunoSEQ multiplex PCR. The sample yields over 200,000 clones, 70% to 90% seen once. Sequenced: PBMCs or T cells enriched from blood (not recorded which). The origin of the receptors is a man aged 18-30 years who had recovered from COVID-19.

This chain joins TRBV6-6 and TRBJ2-3, with TRBD2 identical over 15 bases. Germline V gene sequence: CDR1 MNHNY, CDR2 SVGAGI (reference sequence). Trimming at V came to 5 bases and at J to 1 base, leaving 7 bases not matched to a gene. The length of the CDR3 is 18 residues. DNA of the CDR3: TGTGCCAGCAGTCACGGGGGACTAGCGGGAGGAGGCACAGATACGCAGTATTTT. Its translation: CASSHGGLAGGGTDTQYF.

Only one count was recorded for this clone. The chain recombines TRBV7-2 with TRBJ2-1, with 8 bases that match TRBD2. V was clipped by 5 bases and J by 4 bases; unmatched bases: 7. The CDR3 consists of 15 residues. From germline, CDR1 is SGHTA and CDR2 FQGNSA. Written as DNA, the CDR3 is TGTGCCAGCAGCAAGACTAGCGAGACTTACAATGAGCAGTTCTTC. This encodes CASSKTSETYNEQFF.